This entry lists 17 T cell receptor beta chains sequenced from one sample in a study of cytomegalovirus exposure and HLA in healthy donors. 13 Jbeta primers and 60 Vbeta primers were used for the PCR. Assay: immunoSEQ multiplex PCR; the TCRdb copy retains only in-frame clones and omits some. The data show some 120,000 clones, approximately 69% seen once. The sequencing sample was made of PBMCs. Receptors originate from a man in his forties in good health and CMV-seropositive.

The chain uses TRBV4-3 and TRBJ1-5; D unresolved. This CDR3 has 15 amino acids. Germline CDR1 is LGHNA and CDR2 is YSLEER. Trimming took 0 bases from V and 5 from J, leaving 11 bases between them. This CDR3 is CASSQEDERDQPQHF. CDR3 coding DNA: TGCGCCAGCAGCCAAGAGGATGAGCGGGATCAGCCCCAGCATTTT.

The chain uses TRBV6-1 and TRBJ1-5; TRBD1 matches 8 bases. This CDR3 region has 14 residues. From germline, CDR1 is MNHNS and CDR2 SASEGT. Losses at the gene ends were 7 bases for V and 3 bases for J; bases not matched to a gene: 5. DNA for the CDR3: TGTGCCAGCACGGGACAGGCAATCAATCAGCCCCAGCATTTT. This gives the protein CASTGQAINQPQHF.

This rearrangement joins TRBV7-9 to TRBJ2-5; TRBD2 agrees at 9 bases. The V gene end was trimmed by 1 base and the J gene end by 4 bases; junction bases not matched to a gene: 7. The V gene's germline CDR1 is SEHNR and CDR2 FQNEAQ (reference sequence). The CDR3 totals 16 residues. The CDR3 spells CASSLVGGSGRETQYF. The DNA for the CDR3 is TGTGCCAGCAGCTTAGTAGGGGGTAGCGGGAGAGAGACCCAGTACTTC.

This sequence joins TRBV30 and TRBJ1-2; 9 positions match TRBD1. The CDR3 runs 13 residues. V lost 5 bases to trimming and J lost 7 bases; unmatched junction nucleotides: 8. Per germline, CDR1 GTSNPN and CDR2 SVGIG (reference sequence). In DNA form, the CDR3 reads TGTGCCTGGGGTGGGACAGGGAGAGGTGGCTACACCTTC. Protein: CAWGGTGRGGYTF.

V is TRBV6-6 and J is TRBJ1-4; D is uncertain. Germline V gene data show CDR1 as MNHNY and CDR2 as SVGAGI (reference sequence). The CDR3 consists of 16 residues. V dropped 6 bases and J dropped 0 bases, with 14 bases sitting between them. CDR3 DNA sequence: TGTGCCAGCAGCACTCCCGCCGGGGCAACTAATGAAAAACTGTTTTTT. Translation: CASSTPAGATNEKLFF.

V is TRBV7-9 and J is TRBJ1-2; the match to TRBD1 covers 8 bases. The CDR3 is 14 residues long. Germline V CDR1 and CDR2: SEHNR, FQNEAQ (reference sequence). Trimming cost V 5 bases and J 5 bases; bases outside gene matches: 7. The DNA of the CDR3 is TGTGCCAGCAGCCGCAGCGGGACAGGATATGGCTACACCTTC. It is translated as CASSRSGTGYGYTF.

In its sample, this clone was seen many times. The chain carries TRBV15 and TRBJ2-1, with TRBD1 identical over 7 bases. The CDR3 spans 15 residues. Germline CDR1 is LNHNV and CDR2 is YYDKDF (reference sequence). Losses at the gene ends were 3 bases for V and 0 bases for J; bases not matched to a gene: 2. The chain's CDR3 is CATSRTGSSYNEQFF. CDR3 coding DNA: TGTGCCACCAGCAGGACAGGGAGCTCCTACAATGAGCAGTTCTTC.

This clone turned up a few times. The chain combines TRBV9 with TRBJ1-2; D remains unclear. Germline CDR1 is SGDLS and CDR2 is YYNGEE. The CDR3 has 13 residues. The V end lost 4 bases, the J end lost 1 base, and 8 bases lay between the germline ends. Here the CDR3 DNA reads TGTGCCAGCAGCACCACGGTTAACTATGGCTACACCTTC. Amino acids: CASSTTVNYGYTF.

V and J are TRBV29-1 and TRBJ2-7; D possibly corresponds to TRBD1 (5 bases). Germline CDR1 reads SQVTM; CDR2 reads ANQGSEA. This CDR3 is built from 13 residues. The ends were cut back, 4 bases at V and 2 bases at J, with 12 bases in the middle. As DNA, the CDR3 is TGCAGCGTTGTTTGGGGCGCGACCTACGAGCAGTACTTC. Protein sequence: CSVVWGATYEQYF.

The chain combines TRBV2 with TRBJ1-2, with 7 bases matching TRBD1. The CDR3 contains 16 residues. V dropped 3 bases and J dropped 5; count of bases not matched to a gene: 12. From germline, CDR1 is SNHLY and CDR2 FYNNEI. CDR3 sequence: CASSDIDPGQLYGYTF. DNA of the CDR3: TGTGCCAGCAGTGATATCGACCCGGGACAGCTATATGGCTACACCTTC.

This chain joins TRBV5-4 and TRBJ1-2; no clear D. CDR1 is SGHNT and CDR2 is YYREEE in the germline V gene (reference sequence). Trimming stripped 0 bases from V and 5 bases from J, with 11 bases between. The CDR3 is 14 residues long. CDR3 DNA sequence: TGTGCCAGCAGCTTGGTAGGCCAACAGTATGGCTACACCTTC. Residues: CASSLVGQQYGYTF.

The CDR3 spells CASSLEWGLRETQYF. DNA of the CDR3: TGTGCCAGCAGCTTAGAATGGGGGCTTAGGGAGACCCAGTACTTC. This rearrangement joins TRBV11-2 to TRBJ2-5, with a weak D call TRBD1 (6 bases). V shed 0 bases and J shed 5 bases, with 13 bases lying between them. Per the germline V gene, CDR1 is SGHAT and CDR2 is FQNNGV. CDR3 size: 15 residues.

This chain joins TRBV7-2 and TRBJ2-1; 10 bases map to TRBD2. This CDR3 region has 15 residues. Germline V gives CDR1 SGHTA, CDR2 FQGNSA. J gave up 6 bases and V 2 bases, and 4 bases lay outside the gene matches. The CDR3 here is CASSLWGLALNEQFF. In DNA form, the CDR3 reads TGTGCCAGCAGCTTATGGGGACTAGCGCTCAATGAGCAGTTCTTC.

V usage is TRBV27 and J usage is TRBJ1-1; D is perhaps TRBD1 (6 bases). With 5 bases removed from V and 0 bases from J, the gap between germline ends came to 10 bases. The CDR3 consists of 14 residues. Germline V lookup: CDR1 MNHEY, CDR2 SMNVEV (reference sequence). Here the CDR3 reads CASSPRDMNTEAFF. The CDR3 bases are TGTGCCAGCAGTCCCCGGGACATGAACACTGAAGCTTTCTTT.

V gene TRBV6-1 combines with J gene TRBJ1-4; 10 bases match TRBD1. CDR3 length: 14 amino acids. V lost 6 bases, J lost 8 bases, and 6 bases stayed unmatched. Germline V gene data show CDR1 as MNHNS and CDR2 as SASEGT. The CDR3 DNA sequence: TGTGCCAGCAGCGGGACAGGGGCGAGGGAAAAACTGTTTTTT. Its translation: CASSGTGAREKLFF.

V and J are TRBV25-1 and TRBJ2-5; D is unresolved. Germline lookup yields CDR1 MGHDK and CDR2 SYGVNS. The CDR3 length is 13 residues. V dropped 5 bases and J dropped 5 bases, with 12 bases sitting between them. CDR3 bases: TGTGCCAGCAGTCGAACTGGGCTTGAGACCCAGTACTTC. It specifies CASSRTGLETQYF.

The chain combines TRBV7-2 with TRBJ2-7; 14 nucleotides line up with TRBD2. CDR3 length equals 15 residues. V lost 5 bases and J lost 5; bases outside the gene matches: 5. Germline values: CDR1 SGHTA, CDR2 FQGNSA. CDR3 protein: CASSRLAGGPNEQYF. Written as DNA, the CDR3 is TGTGCCAGCAGCCGACTAGCGGGAGGGCCTAACGAGCAGTACTTC.